A selection of T cell receptor beta chains follows, all from one sample in a study of control samples from healthy donors and cancer patients. Measured with immunoSEQ multiplex PCR; TCRdb has only the in-frame clones, and not every one. The profile shows approximately 89,000 clones, approximately 89% of them singletons. Sample: blood. All receptors come from a man in his forties or fifties in good health. Each CDR3 is given with its conserved first and last residue. Fields, in order: D gene, clone size, J gene, V gene, CDR3 protein, CDR3 DNA. D genes are given only for firm matches. Size values are once, few and many counts, or a class for expanded clones, and some rows have none.

>TRBD2|NA|TRBJ2-1|TRBV6-5
CASSYSGGRTYNEQFF
TGTGCCAGCAGTTACTCTGGCGGGAGGACCTACAATGAGCAGTTCTTC
>NA|NA|TRBJ2-3|TRBV9
CASSVGLPLSDTQYF
TGTGCCAGCAGCGTAGGGCTCCCGCTTTCAGATACGCAGTATTTT
>NA|NA|TRBJ1-3|TRBV27
CASAGTSGNTIYF
TGTGCCAGCGCCGGGACAAGTGGAAACACCATATATTTT
>TRBD2|NA|TRBJ2-3|TRBV5-1
CASTRQLAGSDTQYF
TGCGCCAGTACCCGACAACTAGCGGGGTCAGATACGCAGTATTTT
>TRBD1|NA|TRBJ1-1|TRBV25-1
CASSEGAGGPNTEAFF
TGTGCCAGCAGTGAGGGGGCAGGGGGCCCGAACACTGAAGCTTTCTTT
>NA|NA|TRBJ1-1|TRBV6-5
CASFSGGMNTEAFF
TGTGCCAGCTTCAGTGGAGGAATGAACACTGAAGCTTTCTTT
>TRBD1|once|TRBJ1-1|TRBV4-3
CASSQVWTGERYTEAFF
TGCGCCAGCAGCCAAGTTTGGACAGGGGAGAGGTACACTGAAGCTTTCTTT
>TRBD1|NA|TRBJ2-2|TRBV7-3
CASQIGDRASGELFF
TGTGCCAGTCAGATTGGGGACAGGGCTTCCGGGGAGCTGTTTTTT
>TRBD1|NA|TRBJ1-5|TRBV28
CASSFRGQGNQPQHF
TGTGCCAGCAGTTTTCGAGGACAGGGCAATCAGCCCCAGCATTTT
>NA|NA|TRBJ1-2|TRBV5-5
CASSLDQGNYGYTF
TGTGCCAGCAGCTTGGACCAGGGAAACTATGGCTACACCTTC
>TRBD1|NA|TRBJ1-6|TRBV5-1
CASSSLGTGGGNSPLHF
TGCGCCAGCAGCTCGCTGGGGACAGGGGGCGGTAATTCACCCCTCCACTTT
>TRBD2|NA|TRBJ2-7|TRBV7-6
CASSQGLISYEQYF
TGTGCCAGCAGCCAGGGACTAATCTCCTACGAGCAGTACTTC
>NA|NA|TRBJ2-2|TRBV12-5
CASGLGQLTGELFF
TGTGCTAGTGGTTTGGGACAGCTCACCGGGGAGCTGTTTTTT
>TRBD2|NA|TRBJ2-3|TRBV13
CASSLRRGSTDTQYF
TGTGCCAGCAGCTTACGGCGGGGGAGCACAGATACGCAGTATTTT
>TRBD1|NA|TRBJ1-2|TRBV4-2
CASSQERGTGDYGYTF
TGTGCCAGCAGCCAAGAGAGGGGGACAGGGGACTATGGCTACACCTTC
>NA|NA|TRBJ1-2|TRBV30
CAWSFGGVGYTF
TGTGCCTGGAGTTTCGGAGGAGTTGGCTACACCTTC
>NA|NA|TRBJ1-6|TRBV14
CASSHKGGQMNSPLHF
TGTGCCAGCAGCCATAAAGGGGGTCAAATGAATTCACCCCTCCACTTT
>NA|NA|TRBJ1-5|TRBV6-5
CASYSSNQPQHF
TGTGCCAGTTACAGTAGCAATCAGCCCCAGCATTTT
>NA|NA|TRBJ1-1|TRBV3-1/TRBV3-2
CASSHWVAPEAFF
TGTGCCAGCAGCCATTGGGTTGCCCCTGAAGCTTTCTTT
>NA|NA|TRBJ1-2|TRBV19
CASLKQGSYGYTF
TGTGCCAGTCTAAAACAGGGTTCCTATGGCTACACCTTC
>NA|NA|TRBJ1-2|TRBV5-8
CASSLVQGFGYTF
TGTGCCAGCAGCTTGGTCCAGGGGTTTGGCTACACCTTC